The clone carrying this TCR beta chain was seen only a few times. The antigen remains unidentified. The sample comes from a study of cytotoxic CD8 clonotypes in ibrutinib-treated CLL. Study-wide findings and caveats: Having risen at ibrutinib response, clonality had fallen back toward baseline by progression.

Generated by immunoSEQ multiplex PCR, the TCRdb table keeps only in-frame clones and is missing some. The table has a few hundred thousand clones, approximately 80% seen once. CDR3 length equals 14 residues. Germline V lookup: CDR1 MDHEN, CDR2 SYDVKM. The V end was cut by 6 bases, the J end by 5 bases, with 14 bases between. This chain links TRBV28 with TRBJ2-1; no clear D. The sequencing used PBMCs, collected before ibrutinib treatment. The clonotype originates from a human donor with chronic lymphocytic leukemia. The CDR3 coding sequence is TGTGCCAGCAGCCACGTCGTGGGTGACAATGAGCAGTTCTTC. It encodes CASSHVVGDNEQFF.